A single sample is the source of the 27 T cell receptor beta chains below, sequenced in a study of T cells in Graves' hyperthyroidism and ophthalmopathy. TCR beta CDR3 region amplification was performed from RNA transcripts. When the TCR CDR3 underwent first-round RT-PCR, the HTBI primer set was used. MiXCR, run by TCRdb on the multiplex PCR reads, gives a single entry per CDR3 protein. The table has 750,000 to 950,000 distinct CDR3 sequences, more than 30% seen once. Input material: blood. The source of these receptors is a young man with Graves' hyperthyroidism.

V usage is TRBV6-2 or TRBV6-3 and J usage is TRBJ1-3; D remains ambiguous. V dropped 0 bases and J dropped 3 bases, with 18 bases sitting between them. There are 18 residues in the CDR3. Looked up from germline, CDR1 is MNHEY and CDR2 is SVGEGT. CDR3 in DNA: TGTGCCAGCAGTTACTCGAGCCGGACGCCTACTCTTGGAAACACCATATATTTT. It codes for CASSYSSRTPTLGNTIYF.

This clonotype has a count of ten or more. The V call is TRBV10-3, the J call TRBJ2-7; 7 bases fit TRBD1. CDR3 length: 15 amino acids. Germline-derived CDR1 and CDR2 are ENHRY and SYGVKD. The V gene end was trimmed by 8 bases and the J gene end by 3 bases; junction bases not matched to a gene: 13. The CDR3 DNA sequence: TGTGCCATCCTAAAAGGGGGCCCGGGTGGCTACGAGCAGTACTTC. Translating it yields CAILKGGPGGYEQYF.

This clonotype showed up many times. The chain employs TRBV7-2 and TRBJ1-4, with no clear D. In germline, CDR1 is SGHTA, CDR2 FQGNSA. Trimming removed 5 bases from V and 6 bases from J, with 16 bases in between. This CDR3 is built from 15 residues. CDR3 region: CASSPSAGLDEKLFF. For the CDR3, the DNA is TGTGCCAGCAGCCCTTCGGCCGGGCTAGATGAAAAACTGTTTTTT. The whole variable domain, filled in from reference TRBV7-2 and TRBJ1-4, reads GAGVSQSPSNKVTEKGKDVELRCDPISGHTALYWYRQSLGQGLEFLIYFQGNSAPDKSGLPSDRFSAERTGGSVSTLTIQRTQQEDSAVYLCASSPSAGLDEKLFFGSGTQLSVL.

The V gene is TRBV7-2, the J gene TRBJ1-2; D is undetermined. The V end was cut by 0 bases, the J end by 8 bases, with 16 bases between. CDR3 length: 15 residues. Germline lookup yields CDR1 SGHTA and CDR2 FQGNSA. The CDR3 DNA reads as TGTGCCAGCAGCTTAGCACCGGGGAGGTTAGAAGGCTACACCTTC. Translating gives CASSLAPGRLEGYTF.

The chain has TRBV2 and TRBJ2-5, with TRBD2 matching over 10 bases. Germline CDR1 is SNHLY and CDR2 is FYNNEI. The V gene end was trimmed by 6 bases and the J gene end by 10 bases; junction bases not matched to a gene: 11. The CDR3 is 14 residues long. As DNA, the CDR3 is TGTGCCAGCAGATTGACTAGCGGGCGGGGGATCCAGTACTTC. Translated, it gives CASRLTSGRGIQYF.

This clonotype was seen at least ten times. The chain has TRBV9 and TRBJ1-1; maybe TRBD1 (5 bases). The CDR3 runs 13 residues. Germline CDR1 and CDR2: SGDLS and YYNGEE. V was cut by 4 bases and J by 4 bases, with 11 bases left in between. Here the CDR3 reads CASSTDTLTEAFF. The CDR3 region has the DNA TGTGCCAGCAGCACGGACACGCTCACTGAAGCTTTCTTT.

The chain's CDR3 is CASSSLVDGREETQYF. The CDR3 bases are TGTGCCAGCAGTTCGCTCGTCGACGGGAGGGAAGAGACCCAGTACTTC. The chain couples TRBV9 to TRBJ2-5; 8 positions match TRBD2. Looked up from germline, CDR1 is SGDLS and CDR2 is YYNGEE. After removal of 5 bases from V and 3 bases from J, the junction contained 12 bases not matched to a gene. There are 16 residues in the CDR3.

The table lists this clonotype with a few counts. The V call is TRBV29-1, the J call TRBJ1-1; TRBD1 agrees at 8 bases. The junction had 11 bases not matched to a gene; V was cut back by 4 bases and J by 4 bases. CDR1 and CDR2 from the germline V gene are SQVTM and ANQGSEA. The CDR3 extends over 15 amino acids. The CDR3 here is CSVGLDRGGGTEAFF. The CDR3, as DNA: TGCAGCGTTGGTCTCGACAGGGGAGGCGGCACTGAAGCTTTCTTT.

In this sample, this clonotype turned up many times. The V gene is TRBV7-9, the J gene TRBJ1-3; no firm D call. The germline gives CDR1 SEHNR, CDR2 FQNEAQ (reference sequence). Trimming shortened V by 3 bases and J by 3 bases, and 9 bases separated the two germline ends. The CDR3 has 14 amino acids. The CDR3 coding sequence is TGTGCCAGCAGCTTGCAGGATCATGGAAACACCATATATTTT. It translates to CASSLQDHGNTIYF.

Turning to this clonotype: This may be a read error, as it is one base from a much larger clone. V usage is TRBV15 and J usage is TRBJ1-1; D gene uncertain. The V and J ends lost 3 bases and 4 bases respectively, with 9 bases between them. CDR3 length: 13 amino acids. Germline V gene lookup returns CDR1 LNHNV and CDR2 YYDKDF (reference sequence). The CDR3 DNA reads TGTGCCACCAGCAGGGGCAAAGGCACTGAAGCTTTCTTT. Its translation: CATSRGKGTEAFF.

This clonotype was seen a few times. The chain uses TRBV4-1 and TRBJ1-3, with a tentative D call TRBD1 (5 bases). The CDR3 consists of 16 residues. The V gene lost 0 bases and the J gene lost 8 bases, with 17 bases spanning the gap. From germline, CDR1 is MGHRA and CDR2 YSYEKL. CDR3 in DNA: TGCGCCAGCAGCCAAGAGGAAACAGGCTGGACGTACACCATATATTTT. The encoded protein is CASSQEETGWTYTIYF.

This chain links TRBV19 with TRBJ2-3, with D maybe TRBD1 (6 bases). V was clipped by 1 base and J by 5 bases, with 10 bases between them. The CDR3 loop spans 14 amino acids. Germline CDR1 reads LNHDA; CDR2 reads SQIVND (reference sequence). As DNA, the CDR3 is TGTGCCAGTAGTATAGTGCCAGGGGAAGATACGCAGTATTTT. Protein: CASSIVPGEDTQYF. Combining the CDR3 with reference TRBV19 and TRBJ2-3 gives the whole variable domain DGGITQSPKYLFRKEGQNVTLSCEQNLNHDAMYWYRQDPGQGLRLIYYSQIVNDFQKGDIAEGYSVSREKKESFPLTVTSAQKNPTAFYLCASSIVPGEDTQYFGPGTRLTVL.

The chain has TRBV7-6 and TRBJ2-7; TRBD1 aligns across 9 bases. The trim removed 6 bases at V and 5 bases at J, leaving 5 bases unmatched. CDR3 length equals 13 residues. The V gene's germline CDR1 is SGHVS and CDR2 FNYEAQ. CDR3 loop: CASRRQGGHEQYF. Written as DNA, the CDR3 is TGTGCCAGCAGGAGACAGGGGGGCCACGAGCAGTACTTC.

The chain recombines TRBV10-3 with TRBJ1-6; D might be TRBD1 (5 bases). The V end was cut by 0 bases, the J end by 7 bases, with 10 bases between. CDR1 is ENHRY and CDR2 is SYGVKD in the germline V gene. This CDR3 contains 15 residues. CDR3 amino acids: CAISESGRANSPLHF. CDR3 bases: TGTGCCATCAGTGAGTCGGGACGGGCCAATTCACCCCTCCACTTT.

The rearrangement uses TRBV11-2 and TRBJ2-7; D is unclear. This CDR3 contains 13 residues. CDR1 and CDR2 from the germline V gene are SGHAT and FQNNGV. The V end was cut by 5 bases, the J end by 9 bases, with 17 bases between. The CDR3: CASSRESSTGQYF. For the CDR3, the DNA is TGTGCCAGCAGCCGTGAGTCGAGTACTGGGCAGTACTTC.

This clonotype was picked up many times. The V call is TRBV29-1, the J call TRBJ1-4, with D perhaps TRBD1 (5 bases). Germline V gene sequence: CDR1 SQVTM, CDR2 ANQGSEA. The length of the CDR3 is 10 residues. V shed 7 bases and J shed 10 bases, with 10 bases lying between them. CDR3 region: CSALGPKLFF. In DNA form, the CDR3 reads TGCAGCGCGTTGGGACCAAAACTGTTTTTT.

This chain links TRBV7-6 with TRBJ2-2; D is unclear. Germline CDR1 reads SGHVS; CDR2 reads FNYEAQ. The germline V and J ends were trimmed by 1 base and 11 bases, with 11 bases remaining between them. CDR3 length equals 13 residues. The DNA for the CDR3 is TGTGCCAGCAGCTTAGGGGTGGCCGTCGAGCTGTTTTTT. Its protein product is CASSLGVAVELFF. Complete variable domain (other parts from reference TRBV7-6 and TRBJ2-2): GAGVSQSPRYKVTKRGQDVALRCDPISGHVSLYWYRQALGQGPEFLTYFNYEAQQDKSGLPNDRFSAERPEGSISTLTIQRTEQRDSAMYRCASSLGVAVELFFGEGSRLTVL.

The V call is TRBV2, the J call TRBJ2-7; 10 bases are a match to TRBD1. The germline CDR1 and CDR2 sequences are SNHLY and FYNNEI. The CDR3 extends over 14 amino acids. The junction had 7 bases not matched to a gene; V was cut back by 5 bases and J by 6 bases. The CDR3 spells CASSHGTGASEQYF. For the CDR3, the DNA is TGTGCCAGCAGTCACGGGACAGGGGCCTCCGAGCAGTACTTC.

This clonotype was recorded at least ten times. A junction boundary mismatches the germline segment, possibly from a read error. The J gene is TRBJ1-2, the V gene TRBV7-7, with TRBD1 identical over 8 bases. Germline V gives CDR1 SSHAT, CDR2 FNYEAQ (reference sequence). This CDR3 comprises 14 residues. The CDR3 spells CASSMTGADYGYTF. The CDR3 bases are TGTGCTAGCAGCATGACAGGGGCTGACTATGGCTACACCTTC.

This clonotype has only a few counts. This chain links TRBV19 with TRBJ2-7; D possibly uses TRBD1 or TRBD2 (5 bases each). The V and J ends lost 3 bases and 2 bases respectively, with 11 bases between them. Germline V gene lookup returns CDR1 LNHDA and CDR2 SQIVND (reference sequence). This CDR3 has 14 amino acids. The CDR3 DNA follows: TGTGCCAGTAGTATTAGGGACGGTACCTACGAGCAGTACTTC. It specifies CASSIRDGTYEQYF.

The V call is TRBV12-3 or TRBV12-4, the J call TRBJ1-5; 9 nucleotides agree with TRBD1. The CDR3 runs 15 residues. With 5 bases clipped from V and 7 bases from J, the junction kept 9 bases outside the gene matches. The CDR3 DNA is TGTGCCAGCAGTCCCGGACAGGGGCTAGGACAGCCCCAGCATTTT. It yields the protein CASSPGQGLGQPQHF.

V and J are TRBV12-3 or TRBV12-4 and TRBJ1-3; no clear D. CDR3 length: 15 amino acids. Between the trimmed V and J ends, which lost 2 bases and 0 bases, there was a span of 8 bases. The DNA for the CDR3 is TGTGCCAGCAGTTTAAGTCTGAACTCTGGAAACACCATATATTTT. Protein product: CASSLSLNSGNTIYF.

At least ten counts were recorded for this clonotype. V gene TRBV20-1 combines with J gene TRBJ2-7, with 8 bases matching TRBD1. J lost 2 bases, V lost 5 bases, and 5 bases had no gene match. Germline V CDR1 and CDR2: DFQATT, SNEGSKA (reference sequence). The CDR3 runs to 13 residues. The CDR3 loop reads CSASDRAAYEQYF. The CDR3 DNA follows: TGCAGTGCTTCGGACAGGGCGGCCTACGAGCAGTACTTC.

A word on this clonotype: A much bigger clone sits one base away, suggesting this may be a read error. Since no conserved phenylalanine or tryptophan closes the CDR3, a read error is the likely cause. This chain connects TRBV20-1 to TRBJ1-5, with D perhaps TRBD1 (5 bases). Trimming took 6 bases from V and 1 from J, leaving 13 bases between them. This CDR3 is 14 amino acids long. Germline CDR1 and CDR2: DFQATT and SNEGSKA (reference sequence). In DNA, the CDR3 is TGCAGTGCCCCGTACGGGGGGAGCAATCAGCCCCAGCATCTT. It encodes CSAPYGGSNQPQHL.

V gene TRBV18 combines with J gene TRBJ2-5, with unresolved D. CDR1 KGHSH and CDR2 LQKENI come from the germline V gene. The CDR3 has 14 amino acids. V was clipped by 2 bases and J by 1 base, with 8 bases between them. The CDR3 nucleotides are TGTGCCAGCTCACCAACGGCGGCCCAAGAGACCCAGTACTTC. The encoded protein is CASSPTAAQETQYF.

The CDR3 DNA reads as TGTGCCAGCAGCCAAGATTGGAGCAGCACTAATGAAAAACTGTTTTTT. Protein sequence: CASSQDWSSTNEKLFF. J is TRBJ1-4 and V is TRBV7-2, with D hard to call. The V gene's germline CDR1 is SGHTA and CDR2 FQGNSA. The CDR3 is made up of 16 amino acids. V lost 5 bases and J 2 bases, leaving 15 bases between the germline ends.

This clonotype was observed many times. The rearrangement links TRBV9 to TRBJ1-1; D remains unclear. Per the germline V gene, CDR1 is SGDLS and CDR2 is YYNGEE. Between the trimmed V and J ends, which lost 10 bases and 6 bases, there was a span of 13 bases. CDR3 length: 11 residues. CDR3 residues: CASGAGAEAFF. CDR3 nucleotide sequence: TGTGCCTCGGGAGCGGGCGCTGAAGCTTTCTTT.